The entry below describes one T cell receptor beta chain. Antigen: not known. This record comes from a study of shared clonotypes between healthy human individuals. Study-wide findings and caveats: At large depth, rarefaction still showed sorted-subset sequencing to be incomplete. The sharing of 4.5% to 6.5% of naive CD4 clonotypes was seen across several donors.

Sequencing used immunoSEQ multiplex PCR; TCRdb keeps in-frame clones, though not all of them. The data show about 600,000 clones, less than 98% seen once. The germline CDR1 and CDR2 sequences are MDHEN and SYDVKM. With 6 bases removed from V and 4 bases from J, the gap between germline ends came to 28 bases. CDR3 length: 19 residues. This TCR came from a woman in her thirties in good health. Input material: naive CD4+ T cells sorted from blood. Sample subset: CD45RA+ positively selected. The V and J genes are TRBV28 and TRBJ1-5; a possible D gene is TRBD1 (6 bases). The CDR3 spells CASSPRTIRAGERNQPQHF. For the CDR3, the DNA is TGTGCCAGCAGCCCCCGGACTATCCGGGCAGGGGAGAGGAATCAGCCCCAGCATTTT.